The subject of this entry is one TCR beta chain. Original analysis: Using reference gene primer amplification, nucleated cell counts were estimated. Data came from immunoSEQ multiplex PCR; TCRdb stores just in-frame clones and leaves some out. V and J calls and clone size follow that table, whereas D and trimming were derived from the DNA. The sample shows approximately 170,000 clones, more than 65% of them seen only once. This entry comes from a study of blood T cell repertoires in COVID-19. On the study more broadly: The samples span acute and convalescent COVID-19 from the United States, Italy and Spain. PBMCs, B-cell-depleted T cells, or T cells provided the cDNA or gDNA that made up the material.

What was sequenced was peripheral blood. The origin of this receptor is a woman at least 80 years old with active or convalescent COVID-19.

DNA of the CDR3: TGCGCCAGCAGCTTGGAGCCGAACTCCTACGAGCAGTACTTC. Its protein is CASSLEPNSYEQYF. V gene TRBV5-1 combines with J gene TRBJ2-7; D is unclear. From germline, CDR1 is SGHRS and CDR2 YFSETQ. This CDR3 comprises 14 residues. Trimming shortened V by 0 bases and J by 0 bases, and 7 bases separated the two germline ends. Combining the CDR3 with reference TRBV5-1 and TRBJ2-7 gives the whole variable domain KAGVTQTPRYLIKTRGQQVTLSCSPISGHRSVSWYQQTPGQGLQFLFEYFSETQRNKGNFPGRFSGRQFSNSRSEMNVSTLELGDSALYLCASSLEPNSYEQYFGPGTRLTVT.